This record looks at one T cell receptor (beta chain) sequence and its context. Authors' analysis steps: Reference gene primer amplification yielded estimated nucleated cell counts. The data were produced by immunoSEQ multiplex PCR, yet TCRdb's version contains in-frame clones alone and is incomplete. That table supplies the V and J calls and clone size; D and trimming were determined from the DNA. The sample has approximately 340,000 clones, 83% seen once. The data belong to a study of blood T cell repertoires in COVID-19. Background on the study: The United States, Italy and Spain provided the acute and convalescent COVID-19 samples. PBMCs, B-cell-depleted T cells, or T cells were the source of the cDNA or gDNA that made up the material.

Sequences were obtained from peripheral blood. The sequence was obtained from a man aged 30 to 45 with active or convalescent COVID-19.

Here the CDR3 reads CASDWEGVNQPQHF. The CDR3 region has the DNA TGTGCCAGTGACTGGGAGGGGGTCAATCAGCCCCAGCATTTT. The chain carries TRBV6-5 and TRBJ1-5, with a tentative D call TRBD1 (6 bases). The CDR3 spans 14 residues. From germline, CDR1 is MNHEY and CDR2 SVGAGI. Trimming took off 9 bases at V and 3 bases at J, with 15 bases between the two ends.